This T cell receptor beta chain comes out of a study of shared clonotypes between healthy human individuals. Study-wide background: The study used three CD4 naive, three CD4 memory, two CD8 naive and one CD8 memory plate per donor.

Clones were read by immunoSEQ multiplex PCR, and TCRdb kept only the in-frame ones, dropping some. The data contain about 2.1 million clones, roughly 95% of them seen just once; the ten biggest clones take up around 1.8%. V lost 7 bases and J 8 bases, leaving 14 bases between the germline ends. This CDR3 is built from 13 residues. From germline, CDR1 is MNHEY and CDR2 SVGAGI. The naive CD8 fraction comprised CD45RO-negative cells positively selected for CCR7 and excluded terminally differentiated effector memory CD45RA+ cells. Points on this clone: Its antigen remains unidentified.

Points from the study as a whole: Rarefaction showed sorted-subset sequencing was incomplete despite large depth.

Specimen: naive CD8+ T cells from PBMCs. The gene calls are TRBV6-5 and TRBJ2-2; D gene uncertain. The receptor's source is a man between 18 and 35 years old in good health. Some clones in this sample may be carry-over from other donors' samples. Here the CDR3 reads CASTLGLWGELFF. CDR3 DNA: TGTGCCAGCACCCTAGGCCTTTGGGGGGAGCTGTTTTTT.